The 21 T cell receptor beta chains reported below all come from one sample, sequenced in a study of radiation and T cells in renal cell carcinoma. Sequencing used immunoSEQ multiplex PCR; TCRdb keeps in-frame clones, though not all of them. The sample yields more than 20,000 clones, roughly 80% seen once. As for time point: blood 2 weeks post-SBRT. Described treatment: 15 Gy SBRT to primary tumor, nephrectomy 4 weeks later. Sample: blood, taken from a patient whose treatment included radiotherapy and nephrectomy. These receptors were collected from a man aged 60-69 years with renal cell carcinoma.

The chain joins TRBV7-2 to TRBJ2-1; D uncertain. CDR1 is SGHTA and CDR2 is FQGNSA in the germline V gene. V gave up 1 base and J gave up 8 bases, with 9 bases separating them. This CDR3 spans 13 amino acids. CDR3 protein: CASSLVIDDEQFF. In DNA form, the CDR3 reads TGTGCCAGCAGCTTAGTAATTGACGATGAGCAGTTCTTC.

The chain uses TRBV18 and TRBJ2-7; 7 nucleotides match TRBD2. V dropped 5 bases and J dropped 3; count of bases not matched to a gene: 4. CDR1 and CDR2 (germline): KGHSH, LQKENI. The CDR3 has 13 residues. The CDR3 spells CASSGGVNYEQYF. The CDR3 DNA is TGTGCCAGCTCAGGGGGGGTCAACTACGAGCAGTACTTC. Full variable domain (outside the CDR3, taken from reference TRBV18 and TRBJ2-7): NAGVMQNPRHLVRRRGQEARLRCSPMKGHSHVYWYRQLPEEGLKFMVYLQKENIIDESGMPKERFSAEFPKEGPSILRIQQVVRGDSAAYFCASSGGVNYEQYFGPGTRLTVT.

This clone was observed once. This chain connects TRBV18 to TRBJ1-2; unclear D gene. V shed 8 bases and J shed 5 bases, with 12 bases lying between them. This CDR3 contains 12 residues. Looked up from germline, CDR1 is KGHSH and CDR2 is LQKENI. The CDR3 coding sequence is TGTGCCAGCGCTTTCGGAGAGTATGGCTACACCTTC. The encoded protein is CASAFGEYGYTF.

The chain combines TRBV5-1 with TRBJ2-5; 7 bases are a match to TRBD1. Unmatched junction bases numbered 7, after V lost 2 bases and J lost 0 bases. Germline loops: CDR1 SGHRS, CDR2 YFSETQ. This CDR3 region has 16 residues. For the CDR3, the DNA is TGCGCCAGCAGCTTTAATGGACAGGCGTACCAAGAGACCCAGTACTTC. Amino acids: CASSFNGQAYQETQYF.

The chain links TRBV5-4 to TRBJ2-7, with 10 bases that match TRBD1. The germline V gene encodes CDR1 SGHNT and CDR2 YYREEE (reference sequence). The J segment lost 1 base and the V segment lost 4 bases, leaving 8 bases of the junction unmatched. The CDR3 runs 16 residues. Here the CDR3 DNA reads TGTGCCAGCAGCCTCCGTAGGACAGGGGGTTCCTACGAGCAGTACTTC. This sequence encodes CASSLRRTGGSYEQYF.

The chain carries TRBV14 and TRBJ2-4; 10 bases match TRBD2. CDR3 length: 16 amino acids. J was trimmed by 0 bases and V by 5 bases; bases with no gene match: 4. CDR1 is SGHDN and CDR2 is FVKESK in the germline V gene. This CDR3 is CASSMGLATAKNIQYF. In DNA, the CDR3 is TGTGCCAGCAGCATGGGACTAGCGACAGCCAAAAACATTCAGTACTTC.

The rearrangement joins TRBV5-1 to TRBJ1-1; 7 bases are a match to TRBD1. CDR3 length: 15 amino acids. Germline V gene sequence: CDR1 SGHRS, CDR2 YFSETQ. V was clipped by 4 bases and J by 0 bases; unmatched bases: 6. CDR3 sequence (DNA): TGCGCCAGCAGCCGTAAGACAGGGATGAACACTGAAGCTTTCTTT. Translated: CASSRKTGMNTEAFF.

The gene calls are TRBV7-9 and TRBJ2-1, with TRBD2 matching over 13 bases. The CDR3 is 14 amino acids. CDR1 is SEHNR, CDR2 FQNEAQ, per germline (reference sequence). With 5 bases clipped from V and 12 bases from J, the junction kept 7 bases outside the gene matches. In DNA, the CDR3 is TGTGCCAGCAGCCTCGGGACTAGCGGGGACGGGCAGTTCTTC. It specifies CASSLGTSGDGQFF.

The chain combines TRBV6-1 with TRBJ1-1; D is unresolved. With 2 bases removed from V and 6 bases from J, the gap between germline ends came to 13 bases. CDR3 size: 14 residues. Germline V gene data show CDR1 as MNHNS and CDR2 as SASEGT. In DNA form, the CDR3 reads TGTGCCAGCAGTGAAAAAAACCCCCCGCCTGAAGCTTTCTTT. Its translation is CASSEKNPPPEAFF.

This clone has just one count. CDR3 sequence: CASSPRQGAEAGNTIYF. In DNA form, the CDR3 reads TGTGCCAGCAGCCCAAGACAGGGGGCAGAAGCTGGAAACACCATATATTTT. The chain links TRBV5-4 to TRBJ1-3, with 10 bases lining up with TRBD1. The CDR3 consists of 17 residues. Germline CDR1 and CDR2: SGHNT and YYREEE (reference sequence). Trimming cost V 4 bases and J 2 bases; bases outside gene matches: 9.

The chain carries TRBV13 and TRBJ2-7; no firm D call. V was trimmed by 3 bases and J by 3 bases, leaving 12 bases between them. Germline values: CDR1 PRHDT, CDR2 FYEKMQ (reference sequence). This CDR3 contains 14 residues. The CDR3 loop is CASSFMTRYYEQYF. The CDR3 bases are TGTGCCAGCAGCTTTATGACCCGCTACTACGAGCAGTACTTC.

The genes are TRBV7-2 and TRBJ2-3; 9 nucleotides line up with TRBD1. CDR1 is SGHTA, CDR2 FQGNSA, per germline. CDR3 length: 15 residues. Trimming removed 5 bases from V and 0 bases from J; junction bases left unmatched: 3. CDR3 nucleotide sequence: TGTGCCAGCAGCGCGGGACAGGGAAGCACAGATACGCAGTATTTT. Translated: CASSAGQGSTDTQYF.

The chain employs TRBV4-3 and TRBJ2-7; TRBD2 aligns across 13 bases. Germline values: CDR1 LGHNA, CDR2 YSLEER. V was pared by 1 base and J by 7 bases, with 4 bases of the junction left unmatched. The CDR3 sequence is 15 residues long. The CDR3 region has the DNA TGCGCCAGCAGCCAAGGACTAGCGGGAGGTAATGAGCAGTACTTC. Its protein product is CASSQGLAGGNEQYF.

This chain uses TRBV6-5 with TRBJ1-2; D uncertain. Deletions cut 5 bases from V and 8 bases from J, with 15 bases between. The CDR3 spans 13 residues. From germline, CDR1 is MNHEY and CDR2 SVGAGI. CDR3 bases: TGTGCCAGCAGTCCTCAGGAAGGTAGCGGCTACACCTTC. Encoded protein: CASSPQEGSGYTF.

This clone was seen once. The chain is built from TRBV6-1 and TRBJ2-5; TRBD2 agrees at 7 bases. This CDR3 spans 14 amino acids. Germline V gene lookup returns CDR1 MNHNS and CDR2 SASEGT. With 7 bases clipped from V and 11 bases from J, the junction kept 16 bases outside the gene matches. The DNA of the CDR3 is TGTGCCAGCACCCCCACGGGAGTAGCGGGTGAGCAGTACTTC. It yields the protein CASTPTGVAGEQYF.

The CDR3 DNA sequence: TGTGCCAGCAGCTTAAGGCTAGCGGAACAAGAGACCCAGTACTTC. Protein sequence: CASSLRLAEQETQYF. V usage is TRBV11-2 and J usage is TRBJ2-5; 7 bases agree with TRBD2. CDR1 is SGHAT, CDR2 FQNNGV, per germline. V shed 2 bases and J 2 bases; nucleotides not matched to a gene: 5. The CDR3 contains 15 residues.

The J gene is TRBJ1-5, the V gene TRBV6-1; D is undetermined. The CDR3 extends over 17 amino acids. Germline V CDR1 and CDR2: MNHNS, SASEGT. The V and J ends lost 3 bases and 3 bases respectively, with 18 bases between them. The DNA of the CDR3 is TGTGCCAGCAGTGAGGTATGGCAATTAACCTACAATCAGCCCCAGCATTTT. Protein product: CASSEVWQLTYNQPQHF.

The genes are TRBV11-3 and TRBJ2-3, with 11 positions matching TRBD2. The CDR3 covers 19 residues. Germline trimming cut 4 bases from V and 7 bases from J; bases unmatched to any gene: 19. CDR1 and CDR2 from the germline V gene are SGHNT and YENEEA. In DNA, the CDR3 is TGTGCCAGCAGCTCGACCGGGACTAGCGGCACCTACGCCTCTAATACGCAGTATTTT. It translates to CASSSTGTSGTYASNTQYF. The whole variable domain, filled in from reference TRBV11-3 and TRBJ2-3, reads EAGVVQSPRYKIIEKKQPVAFWCNPISGHNTLYWYLQNLGQGPELLIRYENEEAVDDSQLPKDRFSAERLKGVDSTLKIQPAELGDSAVYLCASSSTGTSGTYASNTQYFGPGTRLTVL.

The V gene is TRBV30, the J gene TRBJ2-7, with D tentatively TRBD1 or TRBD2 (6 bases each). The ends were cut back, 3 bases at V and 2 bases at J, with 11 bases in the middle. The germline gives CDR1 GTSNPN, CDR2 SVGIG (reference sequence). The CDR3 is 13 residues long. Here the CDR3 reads CAWRRGGPYEQYF. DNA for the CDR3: TGTGCCTGGAGGCGTGGGGGGCCCTACGAGCAGTACTTC.

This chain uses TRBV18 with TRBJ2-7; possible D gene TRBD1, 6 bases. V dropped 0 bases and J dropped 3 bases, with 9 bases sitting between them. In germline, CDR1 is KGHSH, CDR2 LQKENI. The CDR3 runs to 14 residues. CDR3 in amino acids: CASSPPGHNYEQYF. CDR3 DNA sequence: TGTGCCAGCTCACCACCGGGACACAACTACGAGCAGTACTTC.

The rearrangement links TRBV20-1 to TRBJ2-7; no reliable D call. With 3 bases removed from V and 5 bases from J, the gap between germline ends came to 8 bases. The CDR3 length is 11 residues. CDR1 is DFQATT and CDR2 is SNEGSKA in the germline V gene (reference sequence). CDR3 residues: CSASVKDEQYF. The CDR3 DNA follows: TGCAGTGCTAGCGTGAAGGACGAGCAGTACTTC.